This T cell receptor beta chain was recorded in a study of CD8+CD57+ T cells in acquired aplastic anemia. The overall study: The sorted CD4+ and CD8+ cells yielded an average approximately 3.2 ug of DNA.

This clonotype appeared a few times. Its antigen is unknown. Study-wide points: Patients shared approximately 30 CD8+ CDR3 sequences with controls.

CDR3 and TCR beta VDJ profiling relied on genomic DNA as the template. TCRdb independently ran MiXCR on the reads; one entry per CDR3 protein. Counted here are about 190,000 distinct CDR3 sequences, roughly half occurring once; the ten biggest clones make up about 16%. This TCR was recovered from a human donor in good health, serving as a control. Input material: sorted CD4+, CD8+, or CD8+CD57+ T cells (not recorded which) from PBMCs.

The CDR3 region has the DNA TGTGCCAGCAGCGGCCGGACAGGCGGCGCAGATACGCAGTATTTT. Translated: CASSGRTGGADTQYF. V is TRBV19 and J is TRBJ2-3; 7 bases are shared with TRBD1. Unmatched junction bases numbered 13, after V lost 9 bases and J lost 4 bases. Germline V lookup: CDR1 LNHDA, CDR2 SQIVND (reference sequence). This CDR3 has 15 residues. The entire variable domain, with the rest obtained from reference TRBV19 and TRBJ2-3, is as follows: DGGITQSPKYLFRKEGQNVTLSCEQNLNHDAMYWYRQDPGQGLRLIYYSQIVNDFQKGDIAEGYSVSREKKESFPLTVTSAQKNPTAFYLCASSGRTGGADTQYFGPGTRLTVL.